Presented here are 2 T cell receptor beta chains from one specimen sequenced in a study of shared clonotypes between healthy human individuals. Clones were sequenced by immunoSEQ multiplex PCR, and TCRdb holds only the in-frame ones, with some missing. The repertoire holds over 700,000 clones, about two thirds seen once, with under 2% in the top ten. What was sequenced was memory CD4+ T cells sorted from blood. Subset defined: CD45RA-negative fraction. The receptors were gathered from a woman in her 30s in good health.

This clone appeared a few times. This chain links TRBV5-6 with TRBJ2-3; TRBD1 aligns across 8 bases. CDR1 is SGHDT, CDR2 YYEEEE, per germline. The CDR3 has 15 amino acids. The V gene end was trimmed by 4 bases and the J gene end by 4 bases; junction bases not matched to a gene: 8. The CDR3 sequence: CASSLRTGFADTQYF. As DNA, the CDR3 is TGTGCCAGCAGCCTCAGGACAGGGTTTGCAGATACGCAGTATTTT.

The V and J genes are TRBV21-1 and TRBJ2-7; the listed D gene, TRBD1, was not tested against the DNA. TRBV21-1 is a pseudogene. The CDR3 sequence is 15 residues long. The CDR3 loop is CASSALQGEPGEQYF. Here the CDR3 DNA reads TGTGCCAGCAGCGCTCTACAGGGAGAGCCGGGAGAGCAGTACTTC.